This T cell receptor beta chain was found in a study of cytomegalovirus exposure and HLA in healthy donors. The study, taken as a whole, reports: In a later analysis, productive TCRs from donors in an Asian-associated ancestry cluster reportedly carried fewer N-insertions than the cohort mean.

PCR used 60 Vbeta primers and 13 Jbeta primers. Using immunoSEQ multiplex PCR, the repertoire was profiled, and TCRdb retains in-frame clones only, with some absent. The sample includes about 200,000 clones, less than 90% of them seen just once. Concerning this clone: The antigen remains undetermined.

The sequenced sample consisted of PBMCs. The TCR comes from a woman in her thirties in good health and CMV-seronegative.

In nucleotides, the CDR3 is TGTGCCAGCAGCCAAGAGGACAGGGCCGACACTGAAGCTTTCTTT. Amino acids: CASSQEDRADTEAFF. The chain links TRBV14 to TRBJ1-1; the match to TRBD1 covers 8 bases. The germline V gene encodes CDR1 SGHDN and CDR2 FVKESK. The V segment lost 0 bases and the J segment 3 bases; nucleotides outside the gene matches: 3. The CDR3 is 15 amino acids. The variable domain in full, with the rest retrieved from reference TRBV14 and TRBJ1-1, is EAGVTQFPSHSVIEKGQTVTLRCDPISGHDNLYWYRRVMGKEIKFLLHFVKESKQDESGMPNNRFLAERTGGTYSTLKVQPAELEDSGVYFCASSQEDRADTEAFFGQGTRLTVV.